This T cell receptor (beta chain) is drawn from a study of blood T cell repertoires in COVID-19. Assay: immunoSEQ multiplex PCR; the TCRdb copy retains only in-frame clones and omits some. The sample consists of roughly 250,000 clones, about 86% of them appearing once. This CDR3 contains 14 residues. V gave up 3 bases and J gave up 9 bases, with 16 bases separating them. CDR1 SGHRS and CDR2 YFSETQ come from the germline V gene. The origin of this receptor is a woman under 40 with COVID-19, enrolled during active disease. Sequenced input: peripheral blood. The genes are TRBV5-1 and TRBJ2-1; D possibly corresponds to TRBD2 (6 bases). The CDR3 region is CASSWRLDQGEQFF. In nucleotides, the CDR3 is TGCGCCAGCAGCTGGAGACTAGATCAAGGTGAGCAGTTCTTC.